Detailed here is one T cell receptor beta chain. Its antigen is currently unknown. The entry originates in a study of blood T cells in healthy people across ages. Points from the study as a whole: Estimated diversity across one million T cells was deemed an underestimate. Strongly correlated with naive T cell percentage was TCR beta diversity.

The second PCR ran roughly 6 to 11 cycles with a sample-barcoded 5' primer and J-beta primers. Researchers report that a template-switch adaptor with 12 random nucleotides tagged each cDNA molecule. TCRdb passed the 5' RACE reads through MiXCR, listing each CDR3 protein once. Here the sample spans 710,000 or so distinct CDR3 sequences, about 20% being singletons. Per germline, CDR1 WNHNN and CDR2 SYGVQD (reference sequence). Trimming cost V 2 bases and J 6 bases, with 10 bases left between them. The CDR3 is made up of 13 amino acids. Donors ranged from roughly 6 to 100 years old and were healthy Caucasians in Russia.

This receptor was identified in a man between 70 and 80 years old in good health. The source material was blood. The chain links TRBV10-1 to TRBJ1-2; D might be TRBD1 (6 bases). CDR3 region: CASSENRADGYTF. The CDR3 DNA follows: TGCGCCAGCAGTGAGAACAGGGCCGATGGCTACACCTTC.